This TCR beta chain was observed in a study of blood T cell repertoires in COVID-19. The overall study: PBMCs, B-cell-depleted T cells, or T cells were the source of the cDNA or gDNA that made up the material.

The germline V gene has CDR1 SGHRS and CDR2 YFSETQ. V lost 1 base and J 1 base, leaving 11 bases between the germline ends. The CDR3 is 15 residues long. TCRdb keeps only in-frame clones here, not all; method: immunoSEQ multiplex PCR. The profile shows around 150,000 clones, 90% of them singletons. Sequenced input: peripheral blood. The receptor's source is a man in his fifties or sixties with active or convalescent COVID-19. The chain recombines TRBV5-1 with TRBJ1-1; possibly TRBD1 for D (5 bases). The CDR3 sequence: CASSLSHQGNTEAFF. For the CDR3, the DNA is TGCGCCAGCAGCTTGTCCCATCAGGGGAACACTGAAGCTTTCTTT.